This T cell receptor beta chain is drawn from a study of PD-1 blockade in classical Hodgkin lymphoma. Measured with immunoSEQ multiplex PCR; TCRdb has only the in-frame clones, and not every one. In the table there are about 25,000 clones, about 80% of which are singletons. Every patient had relapsed following autologous stem cell transplantation, and cohorts differed in brentuximab vedotin exposure. The CDR3 sequence is 15 residues long. Germline loops: CDR1 SGHNT, CDR2 YYREEE (reference sequence). V was pared by 0 bases and J by 2 bases, with 2 bases of the junction left unmatched. This sample comprised peripheral blood mononuclear cells (PBMCs), obtained at baseline. The rearrangement uses TRBV5-4 and TRBJ2-7, with 10 bases that match TRBD2. The receptor was derived from a human donor with classical Hodgkin lymphoma. CDR3 nucleotides: TGTGCCAGCAGCTTGGGGCTAGCGGGGGCCTACGAGCAGTACTTC. It encodes CASSLGLAGAYEQYF.